This T cell receptor (beta chain) came from a study of T cell changes during pregnancy in multiple sclerosis. In germline, CDR1 is SGHAT, CDR2 FQNNGV. Between the trimmed V and J ends, which lost 0 bases and 0 bases, there was a span of 8 bases. The CDR3 is made up of 15 amino acids. The table came from immunoSEQ multiplex PCR; TCRdb's copy has only in-frame clones and leaves some out. The data contain tens of thousands of clones, 90% to 95% of them singletons. The sequence came from a female donor with multiple sclerosis, enrolled in a pregnancy study. This chain uses TRBV11-2 with TRBJ1-2; D call uncertain. Sample: CD4+ T cells from peripheral blood mononuclear cells, taken in the first trimester of pregnancy. The CDR3 is CASSLDRLSNYGYTF. The CDR3 nucleotides are TGTGCCAGCAGCTTAGACAGGCTCTCTAACTATGGCTACACCTTC. The whole variable domain, remainder taken from reference TRBV11-2 and TRBJ1-2, is EAGVAQSPRYKIIEKRQSVAFWCNPISGHATLYWYQQILGQGPKLLIQFQNNGVVDDSQLPKDRFSAERLKGVDSTLKIQPAKLEDSAVYLCASSLDRLSNYGYTFGSGTRLTVV.